This record covers a single T cell receptor beta chain. The antigen remains undetermined. This record belongs to a study of shared clonotypes between healthy human individuals. Overall study results and limits: Only blood underwent sampling, and tissue repertoires likely differ.

Researchers sequenced unsorted PBMC DNA using ten immunoSEQ deep assay plates. Some clones are missing from TCRdb's copy, which holds only in-frame ones; the method was immunoSEQ multiplex PCR. The profile covers more than 400,000 clones, with around 73% appearing a single time and approximately 12% taken by the ten largest. For genomic DNA, unsorted samples relied on around 81 million PBMCs. Sequenced material: PBMCs. The TCR sequence derives from a woman aged 40 to 50 in good health. Some clones in this sample may be carry-over from other donors' samples.

CDR3: CASSPAEAGIGNEQFF. CDR3 sequence (DNA): TGTGCCAGCAGCCCGGCAGAAGCGGGAATTGGGAATGAGCAGTTCTTC. The J gene is TRBJ2-1, the V gene TRBV5-5; 7 bases agree with TRBD2. There are 16 residues in the CDR3. Trimming cost V 4 bases and J 7 bases; bases outside gene matches: 14. Germline loops: CDR1 SGHKS, CDR2 YYEKEE (reference sequence). The whole variable domain, remainder taken from reference TRBV5-5 and TRBJ2-1, is DAGVTQSPTHLIKTRGQQVTLRCSPISGHKSVSWYQQVLGQGPQFIFQYYEKEERGRGNFPDRFSARQFPNYSSELNVNALLLGDSALYLCASSPAEAGIGNEQFFGPGTRLTVL.